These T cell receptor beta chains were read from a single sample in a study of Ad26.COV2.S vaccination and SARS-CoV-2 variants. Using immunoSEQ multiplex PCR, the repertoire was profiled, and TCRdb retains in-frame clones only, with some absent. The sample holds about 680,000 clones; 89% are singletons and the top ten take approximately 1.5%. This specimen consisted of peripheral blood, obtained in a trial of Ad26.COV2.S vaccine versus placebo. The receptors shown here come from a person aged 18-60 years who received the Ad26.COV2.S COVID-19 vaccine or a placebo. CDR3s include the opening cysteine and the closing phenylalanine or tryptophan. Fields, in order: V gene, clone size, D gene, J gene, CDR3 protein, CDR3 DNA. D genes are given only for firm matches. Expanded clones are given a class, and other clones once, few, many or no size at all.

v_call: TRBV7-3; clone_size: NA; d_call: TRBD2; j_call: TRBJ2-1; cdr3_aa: CASSSSGRENEQFF; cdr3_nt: TGTGCCAGCAGCTCCTCCGGGAGGGAGAATGAGCAGTTCTTC
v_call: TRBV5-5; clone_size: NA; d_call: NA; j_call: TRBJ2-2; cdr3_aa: CASSLGVPTTGELFF; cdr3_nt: TGTGCCAGCAGCTTGGGAGTCCCGACCACCGGGGAGCTGTTTTTT
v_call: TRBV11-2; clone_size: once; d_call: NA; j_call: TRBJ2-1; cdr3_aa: CASSLDPRTDYNEQFF; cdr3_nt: TGTGCCAGCAGCTTAGATCCCCGGACGGACTACAATGAGCAGTTCTTC
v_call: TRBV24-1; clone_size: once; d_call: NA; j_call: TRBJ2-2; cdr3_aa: CAAGNANTGELFF; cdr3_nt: TGTGCCGCAGGGAACGCGAACACCGGGGAGCTGTTTTTT
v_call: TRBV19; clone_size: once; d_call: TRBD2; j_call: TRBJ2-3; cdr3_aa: CASTVSLAGGSRDTQYF; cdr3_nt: TGTGCCAGTACCGTCTCCCTAGCGGGAGGTTCGAGAGATACGCAGTATTTT
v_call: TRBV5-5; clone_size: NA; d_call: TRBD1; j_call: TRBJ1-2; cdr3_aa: CASSSRQGAGYGYTF; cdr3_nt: TGTGCCAGCAGCTCGCGACAGGGGGCGGGCTATGGCTACACCTTC
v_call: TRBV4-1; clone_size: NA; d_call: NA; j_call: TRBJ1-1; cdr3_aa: CASSQPKRGSNTEAFF; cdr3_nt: TGCGCCAGCAGCCAACCTAAGCGGGGCTCGAACACTGAAGCTTTCTTT
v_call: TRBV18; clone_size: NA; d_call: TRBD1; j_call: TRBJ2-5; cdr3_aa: CASRRDQDRETQYF; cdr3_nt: TGTGCCAGCCGCCGGGACCAGGACAGGGAGACCCAGTACTTC
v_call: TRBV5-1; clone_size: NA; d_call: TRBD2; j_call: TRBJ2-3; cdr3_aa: CASTVLAVETDTQYF; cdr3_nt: TGCGCCAGCACCGTACTAGCGGTGGAAACAGATACGCAGTATTTT
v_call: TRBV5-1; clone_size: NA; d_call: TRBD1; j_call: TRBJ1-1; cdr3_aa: CASSLWLRGQGDTEAFF; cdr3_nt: TGCGCCAGCAGCTTGTGGCTGCGGGGGCAGGGGGACACTGAAGCTTTCTTT
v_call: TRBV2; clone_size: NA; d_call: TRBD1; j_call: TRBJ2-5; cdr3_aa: CASSLGTGGVETQYF; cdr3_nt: TGTGCCAGCAGCCTCGGGACAGGGGGAGTAGAGACCCAGTACTTC
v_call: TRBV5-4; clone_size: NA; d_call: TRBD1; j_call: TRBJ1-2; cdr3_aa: CASSLEQGQYGYTF; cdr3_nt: TGTGCCAGCAGCTTGGAGCAGGGACAGTATGGCTACACCTTC
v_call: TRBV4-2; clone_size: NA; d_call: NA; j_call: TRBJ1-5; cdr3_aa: CASSQREGGNQPQHF; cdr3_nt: TGTGCCAGCAGCCAGAGGGAAGGAGGCAATCAGCCCCAGCATTTT
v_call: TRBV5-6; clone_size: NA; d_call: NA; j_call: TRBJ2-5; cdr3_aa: CASSLSDRGSRYQETQYF; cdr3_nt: TGTGCCAGCAGCTTGTCGGACCGAGGCTCCAGGTACCAAGAGACCCAGTACTTC
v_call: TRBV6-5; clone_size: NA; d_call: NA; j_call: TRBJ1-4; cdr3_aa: CASSYRGQPGEKLFF; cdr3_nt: TGTGCCAGCAGTTACCGGGGGCAGCCCGGGGAAAAACTGTTTTTT
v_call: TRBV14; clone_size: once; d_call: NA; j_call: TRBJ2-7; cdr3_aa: CASSRRQWSYEQYF; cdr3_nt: TGTGCCAGCAGCCGCCGACAGTGGTCCTACGAGCAGTACTTC
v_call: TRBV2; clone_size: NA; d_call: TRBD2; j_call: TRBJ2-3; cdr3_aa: CASSQGLAVSTDTQYF; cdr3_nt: TGTGCCAGCAGCCAAGGACTAGCGGTTAGCACAGATACGCAGTATTTT
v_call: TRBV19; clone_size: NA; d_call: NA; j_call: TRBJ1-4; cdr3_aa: CASSTSHNEKLFF; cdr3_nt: TGTGCCAGTTCGACCTCTCACAATGAAAAACTGTTTTTT